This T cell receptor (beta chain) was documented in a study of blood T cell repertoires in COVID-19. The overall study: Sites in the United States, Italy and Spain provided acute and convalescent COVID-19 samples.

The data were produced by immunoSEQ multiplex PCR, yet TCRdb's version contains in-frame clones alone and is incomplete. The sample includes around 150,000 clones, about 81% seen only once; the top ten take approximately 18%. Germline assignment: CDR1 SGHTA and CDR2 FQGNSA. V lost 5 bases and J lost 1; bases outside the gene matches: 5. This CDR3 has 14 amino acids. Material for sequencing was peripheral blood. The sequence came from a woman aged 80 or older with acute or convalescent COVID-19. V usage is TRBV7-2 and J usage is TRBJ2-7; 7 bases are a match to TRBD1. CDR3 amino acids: CASSKDRFSYEQYF. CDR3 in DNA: TGTGCCAGCAGCAAGGACAGGTTTTCCTACGAGCAGTACTTC. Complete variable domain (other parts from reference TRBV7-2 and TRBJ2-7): GAGVSQSPSNKVTEKGKDVELRCDPISGHTALYWYRQSLGQGLEFLIYFQGNSAPDKSGLPSDRFSAERTGGSVSTLTIQRTQQEDSAVYLCASSKDRFSYEQYFGPGTRLTVT.